What follows are 7 T cell receptor beta chains derived from one specimen sequenced in a study of control samples from healthy donors and cancer patients. Profiled with immunoSEQ multiplex PCR; TCRdb holds only in-frame clones, not every one. The table shows about 120,000 clones, with about 90% occurring only once. Specimen: blood. The receptors derive from a man between 45 and 60 years old in good health.

The rearrangement joins TRBV3-1 (or the pseudogene TRBV3-2) to TRBJ2-5, with a weak D call TRBD2 (6 bases). The CDR3 covers 13 residues. Between the trimmed V and J ends, which lost 4 bases and 2 bases, there was a span of 8 bases. Germline V gene sequence: CDR1 LGHDT, CDR2 YNNKEL (reference sequence). This CDR3 reads CASSRLVQETQYF. Here the CDR3 DNA reads TGTGCCAGCAGCCGACTAGTTCAAGAGACCCAGTACTTC.

The gene calls are TRBV5-5 and TRBJ2-5, with a possible D match to TRBD1 (5 bases). Germline V gene lookup returns CDR1 SGHKS and CDR2 YYEKEE (reference sequence). V lost 2 bases and J lost 2, with 13 bases in between. The CDR3 runs 15 residues. This CDR3 reads CASSFAGWDQETQYF. CDR3 DNA sequence: TGTGCCAGCAGCTTTGCAGGGTGGGATCAAGAGACCCAGTACTTC.

The CDR3 spells CASSKDAERGNFFSGYTF. The CDR3 DNA follows: TGTGCCAGCAGCAAAGATGCCGAGAGGGGGAATTTTTTCTCTGGCTACACCTTC. The rearrangement uses TRBV21-1 and TRBJ1-2; the table's D call, TRBD1, has no DNA check behind it. TRBV21-1 represents a pseudogene. CDR3 length: 18 amino acids.

The V gene is TRBV2, the J gene TRBJ1-1; 7 nucleotides line up with TRBD1. Germline lookup yields CDR1 SNHLY and CDR2 FYNNEI. CDR3 size: 14 residues. V lost 6 bases to trimming and J lost 0 bases; unmatched junction nucleotides: 4. The CDR3: CASRKDRLNTEAFF. The CDR3, as DNA: TGTGCCAGCAGAAAGGACAGGCTGAACACTGAAGCTTTCTTT.

This clone has more than one count but fewer than ten. The chain is built from TRBV25-1 and TRBJ1-3; 10 bases are a match to TRBD1. Germline V lookup: CDR1 MGHDK, CDR2 SYGVNS. This CDR3 region has 14 residues. The trim removed 3 bases at V and 7 bases at J, leaving 3 bases unmatched. The CDR3 nucleotides read TGTGCCAGCAGTGAGGACAGGGGGGCGAACACCATATATTTT. It encodes CASSEDRGANTIYF.

The chain recombines TRBV7-2 with TRBJ2-3, with 9 bases lining up with TRBD2. Germline values: CDR1 SGHTA, CDR2 FQGNSA. With 1 base clipped from V and 1 base from J, the junction kept 6 bases outside the gene matches. The CDR3 sequence is 17 residues long. CDR3 sequence (DNA): TGTGCCAGCAGCTTAGTAGCTGCGGGGGGGGGCACAGATACGCAGTATTTT. It is translated as CASSLVAAGGGTDTQYF.

This chain joins TRBV6-4 and TRBJ1-4; unclear D gene. The CDR3 is 14 residues long. Trimming left V 2 bases short and J 11 bases short, with 15 bases between. CDR1 is MRHNA, CDR2 SNTAGT, per germline. In DNA form, the CDR3 reads TGTGCCAGCAGTGACCCGAAGGACCCGGGGAAACTGTTTTTT. Its translation: CASSDPKDPGKLFF.